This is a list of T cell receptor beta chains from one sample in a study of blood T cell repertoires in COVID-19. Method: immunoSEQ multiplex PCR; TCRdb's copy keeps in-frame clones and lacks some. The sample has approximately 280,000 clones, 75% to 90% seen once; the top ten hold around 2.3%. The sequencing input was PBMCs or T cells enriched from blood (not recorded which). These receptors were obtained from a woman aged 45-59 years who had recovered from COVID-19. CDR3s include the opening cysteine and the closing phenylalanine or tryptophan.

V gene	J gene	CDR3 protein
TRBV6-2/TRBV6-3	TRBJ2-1	CASSWGLARTGVHNEQFF
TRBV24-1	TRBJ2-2	CATSDFTGGKTGELFF
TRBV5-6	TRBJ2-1	CASSLSYEQFF
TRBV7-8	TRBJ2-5	CASSLRGRRRVVQETQYF
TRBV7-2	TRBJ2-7	CASSFPDRSASYEQYF
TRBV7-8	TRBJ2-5	CASSLWGGARVKETQYF
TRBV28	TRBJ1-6	CASSRTDRGPNSPLHF
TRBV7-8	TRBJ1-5	CASSLLDRGSQPQHF
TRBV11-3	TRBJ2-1	CASSPPGTGGFNEQFF
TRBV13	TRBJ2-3	CASSLRREGDTQYF
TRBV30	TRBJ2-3	CAWTPGASGTGDTQYF
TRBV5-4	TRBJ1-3	CASSPSPGNRISGNTIYF
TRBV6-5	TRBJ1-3	CASTTTGGSGNTIYF
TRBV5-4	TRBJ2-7	CASSPPGLAATMTHEQYF
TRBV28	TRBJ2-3	CASSLGGLRTDTQYF
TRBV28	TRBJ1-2	CASSSYNRGQYGYTF
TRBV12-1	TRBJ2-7	CASSFKRGGVHEQYF
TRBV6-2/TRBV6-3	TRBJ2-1	CASSYSASYNEQFF
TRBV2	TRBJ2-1	CASRGGTSVDEQFF
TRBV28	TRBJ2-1	CASRPTSGGFDEQFF
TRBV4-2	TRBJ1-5	CASSPTGDSNQPQHF
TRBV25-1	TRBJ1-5	CASSPGGLTEDWPQHF
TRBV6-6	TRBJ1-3	CASSYSLEGRRNTIYF
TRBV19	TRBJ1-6	CASSISGTGSSPLHF
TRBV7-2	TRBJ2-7	CASSLFSSRDEQYF
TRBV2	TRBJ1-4	CASSRGLREKLFF
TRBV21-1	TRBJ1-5	CASSLDRDSNQPQHF
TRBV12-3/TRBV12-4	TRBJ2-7	CASSFGSPEEQYF
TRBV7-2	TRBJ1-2	CASRGLGRGIGYGYTF
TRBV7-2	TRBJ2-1	CASSLDPRAYNEQFF
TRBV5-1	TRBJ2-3	CASSLRLTGTGVTDTQYF
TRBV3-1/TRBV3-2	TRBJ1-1	CASSQGQVLNTEAFF
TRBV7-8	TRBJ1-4	CASSFLRQDEKLFF
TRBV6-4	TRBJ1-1	CASRSPGGDTEAFF
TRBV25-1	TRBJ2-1	CASSEASGSDEQFF
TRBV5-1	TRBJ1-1	CASSQFPNTEAFF